This entry features one T cell receptor (beta chain) sequence. Profiled with immunoSEQ multiplex PCR; TCRdb holds only in-frame clones, not every one. The table has fewer than 100,000 clones, around four fifths seen once. These data come from a study of PD-L1 blockade in urothelial cancer. Study context: Patients went on atezolizumab in the mid-2010s, receiving 1,200 mg intravenously every 3 weeks. Specimens of blood held a median count of roughly 150,000 T cells. Patients' prior chemotherapy regimens numbered 0 to 3.

The time point is: pretreatment peripheral blood. Individual patients had between 1 and 8 samples, taken pretreatment and on-treatment. Per the germline V gene, CDR1 is LNHNV and CDR2 is YYDKDF (reference sequence). This CDR3 is 13 amino acids long. V was shortened by 4 bases and J by 3 bases, with 10 bases between the two germline ends. Sequences were derived from PBMCs, sampled around atezolizumab (anti-PD-L1) treatment. This clonotype was sampled from a man aged 35 to 55 with urothelial cancer. V gene TRBV15 combines with J gene TRBJ2-7; D remains unclear. CDR3 DNA: TGTGCCACCAGCATTGGCAGTGTCTACGAGCAGTACTTC. It codes for CATSIGSVYEQYF. The entire variable domain, with the rest obtained from reference TRBV15 and TRBJ2-7, is as follows: DAMVIQNPRYQVTQFGKPVTLSCSQTLNHNVMYWYQQKSSQAPKLLFHYYDKDFNNEADTPDNFQSRRPNTSFCFLDIRSPGLGDTAMYLCATSIGSVYEQYFGPGTRLTVT.